This T cell receptor beta chain was obtained from a study of identifying expanded T cells in peripheral blood. Study results and caveats: Across healthy donors, higher total template counts meant significantly greater approximately two-week count variance.

TCRdb keeps only in-frame clones here, not all; method: immunoSEQ multiplex PCR. The sample has roughly 63,000 clones, under 85% seen once. Germline V gene data show CDR1 as GTSNPN and CDR2 as SVGIG (reference sequence). The V and J ends lost 4 bases and 1 base, in that order; junction bases with no gene match: 4. The CDR3 is made up of 15 amino acids. About this clone: The antigen is not known.

The rearrangement joins TRBV30 to TRBJ2-3; TRBD2 aligns across 11 bases. The sequenced sample was blood. This sequence originates from a person between 18 and 69 years old in good health. CDR3 in amino acids: CAWKDSGRGTDTQYF. DNA of the CDR3: TGTGCCTGGAAAGATAGCGGGAGGGGCACAGATACGCAGTATTTT.